Presented here are 25 T cell receptor beta chains from one specimen sequenced in a study of blood T cell repertoires in COVID-19. Repertoires were generated with immunoSEQ multiplex PCR, while TCRdb's copy carries only in-frame clones and drops some. The sample contains 150,000 to 200,000 clones, 80% to 85% of which appear only once. The sample taken for sequencing was peripheral blood. These receptors all stem from a human donor with acute or convalescent COVID-19. The donor label of this sample is uncertain.

This rearrangement joins TRBV30 to TRBJ1-4; 10 bases are a match to TRBD1. With V trimmed by 6 bases and J by 1 base, 11 bases remained unmatched. The germline V gene encodes CDR1 GTSNPN and CDR2 SVGIG (reference sequence). The CDR3 has 17 amino acids. CDR3 bases: TGTGCCTGTTCCCCGACAGGGGGCGTGGGAACTAATGAAAAACTGTTTTTT. It translates to CACSPTGGVGTNEKLFF.

The J gene is TRBJ1-2, the V gene TRBV6-5; D is possibly TRBD1 (5 bases). Looked up from germline, CDR1 is MNHEY and CDR2 is SVGAGI. The length of the CDR3 is 15 residues. The germline V and J ends were trimmed by 2 bases and 3 bases, with 13 bases remaining between them. The CDR3 bases are TGTGCCAGCAGTTACAAGGACACCGGCTACTATGGCTACACCTTC. It yields the protein CASSYKDTGYYGYTF.

The V and J genes are TRBV30 and TRBJ2-1; tentatively, D is TRBD2 (5 bases). The CDR3 has 13 amino acids. Looked up from germline, CDR1 is GTSNPN and CDR2 is SVGIG (reference sequence). CDR3 DNA sequence: TGTACCACTTCAAGCGGTTCCTACAATGAGCAGTTCTTC. Protein: CTTSSGSYNEQFF.

The chain employs TRBV3-1 (or the pseudogene TRBV3-2) and TRBJ1-5, with D tentatively TRBD1 (5 bases). Germline CDR1 reads LGHDT; CDR2 reads YNNKEL (reference sequence). CDR3 length: 14 amino acids. The V gene lost 2 bases and the J gene lost 5 bases, with 10 bases spanning the gap. Here the CDR3 reads CASSQSWGDQPQHF. The CDR3 DNA is TGTGCCAGCAGCCAATCTTGGGGGGATCAGCCCCAGCATTTT.

This clone showed up just once. This chain connects TRBV28 to TRBJ2-1; 11 positions agree with TRBD2. This CDR3 is 15 amino acids long. Germline-derived CDR1 and CDR2 are MDHEN and SYDVKM. Unmatched junction bases numbered 15, after V lost 4 bases and J lost 16 bases. CDR3 sequence reads: CASSSWRGTSGRAFF. The CDR3 nucleotides are TGTGCCAGCAGTTCTTGGCGAGGAACTAGCGGGAGAGCATTCTTC.

The rearrangement uses TRBV2 and TRBJ1-6, with D hard to call. The CDR3 has 14 amino acids. In germline, CDR1 is SNHLY, CDR2 FYNNEI. Trimming cost V 2 bases and J 5 bases, with 7 bases left between them. CDR3 loop: CASSESPDNSPLHF. Here the CDR3 DNA reads TGTGCCAGCAGTGAAAGTCCGGATAATTCACCCCTCCACTTT. The complete variable domain, with remaining parts taken from reference TRBV2 and TRBJ1-6, reads EPEVTQTPSHQVTQMGQEVILRCVPISNHLYFYWYRQILGQKVEFLVSFYNNEISEKSEIFDDQFSVERPDGSNFTLKIRSTKLEDSAMYFCASSESPDNSPLHFGNGTRLTVT.

This chain joins TRBV11-2 and TRBJ2-1, with TRBD1 identical over 7 bases. The trim removed 6 bases at V and 6 bases at J, leaving 11 bases unmatched. The CDR3 contains 15 residues. Germline V gene sequence: CDR1 SGHAT, CDR2 FQNNGV. This CDR3 is CASRSTGSSTNEQFF. DNA of the CDR3: TGTGCCAGCAGATCGACAGGGAGTTCTACCAATGAGCAGTTCTTC.

The genes are TRBV11-2 and TRBJ2-5; 9 bases align to TRBD1. The germline gives CDR1 SGHAT, CDR2 FQNNGV. V lost 1 base to trimming and J lost 2 bases; unmatched junction nucleotides: 5. This CDR3 is built from 16 residues. The CDR3 DNA reads as TGTGCCAGCAGCTTAGGAGACAGGGGGATTCAAGAGACCCAGTACTTC. Translating it yields CASSLGDRGIQETQYF.

The chain combines TRBV5-1 with TRBJ1-2; no firm D call. Looked up from germline, CDR1 is SGHRS and CDR2 is YFSETQ. V was trimmed by 5 bases and J by 5 bases, leaving 13 bases between them. CDR3 length equals 13 residues. The CDR3 region is CASSPLGGYGYTF. As DNA, the CDR3 is TGCGCCAGCAGTCCCTTGGGCGGGTATGGCTACACCTTC.

The chain employs TRBV3-1 (or the pseudogene TRBV3-2) and TRBJ1-5; 9 bases are shared with TRBD1. After removal of 4 bases from V and 6 bases from J, the junction contained 4 bases not matched to a gene. Germline CDR1 is LGHDT and CDR2 is YNNKEL (reference sequence). CDR3 length equals 14 residues. CDR3 amino acids: CASSPGTGLQPQHF. The CDR3 nucleotides are TGTGCCAGCAGCCCCGGGACAGGGCTTCAGCCCCAGCATTTT.

The table lists this clone with a few counts. This chain's CDR3 is CASSLGQSNTEAFF. In DNA form, the CDR3 reads TGCGCCAGCAGCCTTGGACAGTCGAACACTGAAGCTTTCTTT. The chain carries TRBV5-1 and TRBJ1-1, with a possible D match to TRBD1 (6 bases). CDR3 length: 14 amino acids. Trimming removed 4 bases at V and 1 base at J, with 11 bases between. CDR1 and CDR2 (germline): SGHRS, YFSETQ.

The chain couples TRBV21-1 to TRBJ2-3; the DNA was not used to check the table's D call, TRBD1. TRBV21-1 is shown as a pseudogene. The CDR3 is made up of 16 amino acids. The CDR3 loop reads CASSDPGQGSTDTQYF. The CDR3 nucleotides are TGTGCCAGCAGCGACCCGGGACAGGGAAGCACAGATACGCAGTATTTT.

This clone was counted a single time. The chain carries TRBV3-1 (or the pseudogene TRBV3-2) and TRBJ2-1; 9 bases agree with TRBD2. Germline assignment: CDR1 LGHDT and CDR2 YNNKEL (reference sequence). This CDR3 contains 16 residues. With V trimmed by 4 bases and J by 8 bases, 12 bases remained unmatched. DNA for the CDR3: TGTGCCAGCAGCCTTCGAGGCGGACTAGCGACGGATGAGCAGTTCTTC. Amino acid sequence: CASSLRGGLATDEQFF.

The rearrangement links TRBV19 to TRBJ1-1; 9 bases are a match to TRBD1. The CDR3 length is 17 residues. Germline V gene lookup returns CDR1 LNHDA and CDR2 SQIVND (reference sequence). The J segment lost 3 bases and the V segment lost 5 bases, leaving 13 bases of the junction unmatched. CDR3 loop: CASSGERGQGSHTEAFF. The CDR3 nucleotides are TGTGCCAGTAGTGGGGAACGGGGACAGGGATCACACACTGAAGCTTTCTTT. The full variable domain, completed using reference TRBV19 and TRBJ1-1, is DGGITQSPKYLFRKEGQNVTLSCEQNLNHDAMYWYRQDPGQGLRLIYYSQIVNDFQKGDIAEGYSVSREKKESFPLTVTSAQKNPTAFYLCASSGERGQGSHTEAFFGQGTRLTVV.

The V and J genes are TRBV11-2 and TRBJ2-2; the match to TRBD2 covers 9 bases. The CDR3 extends over 15 amino acids. The J segment lost 6 bases and the V segment lost 8 bases, leaving 10 bases of the junction unmatched. From germline, CDR1 is SGHAT and CDR2 FQNNGV. CDR3 sequence reads: CASRVPSGKSGELFF. DNA of the CDR3: TGTGCCAGCCGCGTTCCTAGCGGGAAATCCGGGGAGCTGTTTTTT.

This chain uses TRBV28 with TRBJ2-2; weak D call: TRBD2 (6 bases). V was trimmed by 5 bases and J by 6 bases, leaving 10 bases between them. The CDR3 has 13 residues. CDR1 is MDHEN and CDR2 is SYDVKM in the germline V gene. The CDR3 protein is CASSRGRPGELFF. The CDR3 nucleotides read TGTGCCAGCAGTCGGGGGAGGCCCGGGGAGCTGTTTTTT.

This sequence joins TRBV5-4 and TRBJ1-4; D remains ambiguous. Trimming took off 4 bases at V and 0 bases at J, with 7 bases between the two ends. The V gene's germline CDR1 is SGHNT and CDR2 YYREEE (reference sequence). The CDR3 consists of 14 residues. The CDR3 here is CASSSGATNEKLFF. CDR3 in DNA: TGTGCCAGCAGCAGCGGAGCAACTAATGAAAAACTGTTTTTT.

The J gene is TRBJ1-4, the V gene TRBV6-6; D call uncertain. V was cut by 2 bases and J by 5 bases, with 9 bases left in between. The CDR3 has 14 amino acids. Germline V gene sequence: CDR1 MNHNY, CDR2 SVGAGI (reference sequence). The CDR3 DNA follows: TGTGCCAGCAGTTACGACCAGAGGAATGAAAAACTGTTTTTT. This codes for CASSYDQRNEKLFF.

This clone was detected a few times. The chain has TRBV3-1 (or the pseudogene TRBV3-2) and TRBJ1-6; no reliable D call. V shed 0 bases and J shed 11 bases, with 8 bases lying between them. Germline CDR1 LGHDT, CDR2 YNNKEL (reference sequence). The CDR3 consists of 13 residues. As DNA, the CDR3 is TGTGCCAGCAGCCAAGATAGGGAGACACCCCTCCACTTT. Translated: CASSQDRETPLHF.

The chain employs TRBV11-2 and TRBJ1-6, with D possibly matching TRBD1 (6 bases). CDR3 length equals 15 residues. Trimming stripped 4 bases from V and 10 bases from J, with 17 bases between. Germline V gene lookup returns CDR1 SGHAT and CDR2 FQNNGV. The CDR3, as DNA: TGTGCCAGCAGCTATTTATCGTCAGGGGTCTCACCCCTCCACTTT. Protein: CASSYLSSGVSPLHF.

V gene TRBV20-1 combines with J gene TRBJ2-5; 9 positions agree with TRBD2. V was clipped by 3 bases and J by 7 bases; unmatched bases: 9. The germline V gene encodes CDR1 DFQATT and CDR2 SNEGSKA (reference sequence). The CDR3 has 14 amino acids. This CDR3 reads CSASRAGGGWTQYF. The CDR3 DNA reads as TGCAGTGCTAGTCGAGCGGGGGGCGGGTGGACCCAGTACTTC.

The chain carries TRBV2 and TRBJ2-7; D possibly corresponds to TRBD1 (6 bases). This CDR3 contains 13 residues. V was clipped by 7 bases and J by 3 bases, with 13 bases between them. Germline CDR1 reads SNHLY; CDR2 reads FYNNEI. CDR3 residues: CASTEDRNYEQYF. The CDR3 nucleotides read TGTGCCAGCACCGAGGACAGAAACTACGAGCAGTACTTC.

Comment on this clone: The junction differs from germline at one of its ends, possibly a read error. V is TRBV11-3 and J is TRBJ2-2; 10 bases agree with TRBD1. The CDR3 runs to 12 residues. From germline, CDR1 is SGHNT and CDR2 YENEEA. The CDR3, as DNA: TGTGCCAGCAGCCCTAGGACAGGGGGGCTGTTTTTT. Translating gives CASSPRTGGLFF.

This chain links TRBV6-5 with TRBJ2-1; 11 bases align to TRBD2. CDR3 size: 16 residues. With V trimmed by 2 bases and J by 8 bases, 8 bases remained unmatched. Germline loops: CDR1 MNHEY, CDR2 SVGAGI. The CDR3 DNA sequence: TGTGCCAGCAGTTACGGGATAGCGGGAGGGCGCGATGAGCAGTTCTTC. Its protein is CASSYGIAGGRDEQFF.

The chain uses TRBV27 and TRBJ2-7, with 11 bases identical to TRBD2. With 5 bases clipped from V and 2 bases from J, the junction kept 5 bases outside the gene matches. Germline-derived CDR1 and CDR2 are MNHEY and SMNVEV (reference sequence). CDR3 length: 15 amino acids. The DNA for the CDR3 is TGTGCCAGCAGTCCCCGACTAGCGGGACCCTACGAGCAGTACTTC. As protein: CASSPRLAGPYEQYF.